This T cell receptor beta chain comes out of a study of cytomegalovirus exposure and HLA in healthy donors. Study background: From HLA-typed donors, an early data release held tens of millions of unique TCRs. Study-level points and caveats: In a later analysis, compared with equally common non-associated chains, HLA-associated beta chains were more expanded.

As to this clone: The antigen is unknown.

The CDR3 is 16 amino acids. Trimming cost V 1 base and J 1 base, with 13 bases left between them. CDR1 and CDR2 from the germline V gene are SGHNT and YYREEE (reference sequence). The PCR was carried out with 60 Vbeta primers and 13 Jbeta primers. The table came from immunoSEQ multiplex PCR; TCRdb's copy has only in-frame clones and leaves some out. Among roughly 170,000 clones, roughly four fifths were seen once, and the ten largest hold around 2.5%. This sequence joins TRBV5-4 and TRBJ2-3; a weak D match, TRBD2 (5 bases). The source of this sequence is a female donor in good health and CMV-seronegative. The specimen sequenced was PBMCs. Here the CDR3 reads CASSLTGKGGTDTQYF. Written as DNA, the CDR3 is TGTGCCAGCAGCTTGACGGGGAAGGGAGGCACAGATACGCAGTATTTT.